These 29 T cell receptor beta chains came from one sample sequenced in a study of blood T cell repertoires in COVID-19. Libraries were prepared by immunoSEQ multiplex PCR; TCRdb keeps only in-frame clonotypes and omits some of them. Of about 230,000 clones in the sample, 83% were seen once. Sequences were obtained from peripheral blood. The receptors shown here come from a woman aged 70-85 years with active or convalescent COVID-19.

The chain uses TRBV4-1 and TRBJ2-7; 8 bases match TRBD2. V lost 4 bases and J lost 0; bases outside the gene matches: 5. The germline CDR1 and CDR2 sequences are MGHRA and YSYEKL. This CDR3 spans 15 amino acids. CDR3 bases: TGCGCCAGCAGCCTCGGGGGGGGGCCCTCCTACGAGCAGTACTTC. Encoded protein: CASSLGGGPSYEQYF.

The V gene is TRBV6-2 or TRBV6-3, the J gene TRBJ2-1; 10 bases are shared with TRBD2. V shed 5 bases, J shed 9 bases, and the junction held 4 bases outside the gene matches. CDR1 and CDR2 (germline): MNHEY, SVGEGT. This CDR3 has 13 residues. Here the CDR3 reads CASSAVAGGEQFF. DNA for the CDR3: TGTGCCAGCAGTGCCGTAGCGGGGGGTGAGCAGTTCTTC.

The V call is TRBV19, the J call TRBJ2-2, with TRBD1 matching 8 bases. V was pared by 4 bases and J by 3 bases, with 4 bases of the junction left unmatched. Germline V CDR1 and CDR2: LNHDA, SQIVND (reference sequence). The CDR3 length is 15 residues. The CDR3 DNA reads as TGTGCCAGTAGTAGAACGGACAGGGACACCGGGGAGCTGTTTTTT. Its translation is CASSRTDRDTGELFF.

The DNA of the CDR3 is TGTGCCAGCAGTTATCAGGTTGGGACTGAAGCTTTCTTT. Residues: CASSYQVGTEAFF. V and J are TRBV28 and TRBJ1-1, with D hard to call. CDR1 is MDHEN, CDR2 SYDVKM, per germline. V lost 4 bases, J lost 5 bases, and 11 bases lay in between. The length of the CDR3 is 13 residues.

This chain joins TRBV13 and TRBJ2-2; maybe TRBD2 (6 bases). CDR1 PRHDT and CDR2 FYEKMQ come from the germline V gene (reference sequence). The CDR3 consists of 15 residues. Trimming took 2 bases from V and 6 from J, leaving 13 bases between them. This chain's CDR3 is CASSLRLARSGELFF. In nucleotides, the CDR3 is TGTGCCAGCAGCTTACGCCTAGCGAGGTCCGGGGAGCTGTTTTTT.

J is TRBJ2-5 and V is TRBV3-1 (or the pseudogene TRBV3-2); tentatively, D is TRBD2 (6 bases). Per the germline V gene, CDR1 is LGHDT and CDR2 is YNNKEL (reference sequence). This CDR3 is 17 amino acids long. V was trimmed by 4 bases and J by 5 bases, leaving 23 bases between them. The DNA of the CDR3 is TGTGCCAGCAGCCCCAACATTCAGGCGACCCGGGGGGAGACCCAGTACTTC. It codes for CASSPNIQATRGETQYF.

The gene calls are TRBV18 and TRBJ2-6; D not resolved. Germline lookup yields CDR1 KGHSH and CDR2 LQKENI. Trimming left V 3 bases short and J 0 bases short, with 9 bases between. This CDR3 has 16 amino acids. The CDR3 region is CASSPLLSSGANVLTF. The CDR3 coding sequence is TGTGCCAGCTCACCTCTTCTGAGCTCTGGGGCCAACGTCCTGACTTTC.

J is TRBJ1-5 and V is TRBV2; D possibly corresponds to TRBD1 (6 bases). Between the trimmed V and J ends, which lost 6 bases and 7 bases, there was a span of 13 bases. This CDR3 is 13 amino acids long. CDR1 and CDR2 (germline): SNHLY, FYNNEI. The CDR3 nucleotides are TGTGCCAGCAGACCGGGACAATCACAGCCCCAGCATTTT. Protein: CASRPGQSQPQHF.

This chain joins TRBV6-5 and TRBJ2-7; 8 bases map to TRBD1. The CDR3 loop spans 14 amino acids. Germline trimming cut 8 bases from V and 7 bases from J; bases unmatched to any gene: 13. From germline, CDR1 is MNHEY and CDR2 SVGAGI. The CDR3: CASRQGLSFGEQYF. CDR3 in DNA: TGTGCCAGCCGACAGGGGCTGAGTTTTGGGGAGCAGTACTTC.

CDR3 bases: TGCGCCAGCAGCTTGGCCCCGGGACAGGACTATGGCTACACCTTC. Protein: CASSLAPGQDYGYTF. This chain joins TRBV5-1 and TRBJ1-2, with 8 bases identical to TRBD1. Germline CDR1 and CDR2: SGHRS and YFSETQ. The V segment lost 0 bases and the J segment 3 bases; nucleotides outside the gene matches: 4. The CDR3 extends over 15 amino acids.

The rearrangement joins TRBV5-4 to TRBJ1-4, with 7 positions matching TRBD1. In germline, CDR1 is SGHNT, CDR2 YYREEE (reference sequence). Trimming at V came to 4 bases and at J to 7 bases, leaving 7 bases not matched to a gene. CDR3 length: 14 amino acids. The CDR3 nucleotides are TGTGCCAGCAGCACCCCCGGGGACAGTGAAAAACTGTTTTTT. Protein sequence: CASSTPGDSEKLFF.

This clone was observed at least ten times. The chain recombines TRBV3-1 (or the pseudogene TRBV3-2) with TRBJ1-5, with TRBD1 matching 7 bases. The CDR3 totals 13 residues. J gave up 5 bases and V 3 bases, and 1 base lay outside the gene matches. Germline assignment: CDR1 LGHDT and CDR2 YNNKEL (reference sequence). The chain's CDR3 is CASSHGQDQPQHF. The CDR3 DNA sequence: TGTGCCAGCAGCCATGGACAGGATCAGCCCCAGCATTTT.

The chain carries TRBV2 and TRBJ2-7, with 10 bases aligning to TRBD1. The germline V gene encodes CDR1 SNHLY and CDR2 FYNNEI. After removal of 5 bases from V and 2 bases from J, the junction contained 9 bases not matched to a gene. CDR3 length: 16 amino acids. CDR3 loop: CASSSTRDRGTYEQYF. Written as DNA, the CDR3 is TGTGCCAGCAGTTCAACTCGGGACAGGGGCACCTACGAGCAGTACTTC.

This chain links TRBV19 with TRBJ1-1, with D possibly TRBD1 on 5 matching bases. The CDR3 sequence is 14 residues long. Germline V gene lookup returns CDR1 LNHDA and CDR2 SQIVND (reference sequence). Deletions cut 0 bases from V and 4 bases from J, with 9 bases between. DNA for the CDR3: TGTGCCAGTAGTATAGAACCGGGGGGCACTGAAGCTTTCTTT. It yields the protein CASSIEPGGTEAFF. The full variable domain, rest sourced from reference TRBV19 and TRBJ1-1, is DGGITQSPKYLFRKEGQNVTLSCEQNLNHDAMYWYRQDPGQGLRLIYYSQIVNDFQKGDIAEGYSVSREKKESFPLTVTSAQKNPTAFYLCASSIEPGGTEAFFGQGTRLTVV.

The J gene is TRBJ2-5, the V gene TRBV5-8; D gene unclear. The CDR3 sequence is 12 residues long. Germline V gene sequence: CDR1 SGHTS, CDR2 YDEGEE. Trimming shortened V by 4 bases and J by 1 base, and 5 bases separated the two germline ends. As DNA, the CDR3 is TGTGCCAGCAGCCGTTCCCAAGAGACCCAGTACTTC. It specifies CASSRSQETQYF.

V usage is TRBV28 and J usage is TRBJ1-5, with D possibly TRBD1 on 6 matching bases. Germline CDR1 and CDR2: MDHEN and SYDVKM. The CDR3 is 15 residues long. V lost 4 bases and J 5 bases, leaving 15 bases between the germline ends. CDR3: CASSSGGRSYQPQHF. In DNA, the CDR3 is TGTGCCAGCAGTTCGGGGGGGCGTTCGTATCAGCCCCAGCATTTT.

The chain couples TRBV28 to TRBJ2-3; TRBD2 might be the D (6 bases). This CDR3 comprises 15 residues. From germline, CDR1 is MDHEN and CDR2 SYDVKM. V lost 6 bases to trimming and J lost 1 base, with 14 bases between them. The CDR3 reads CASSRRWGGTDTQYF. The CDR3 nucleotides are TGTGCCAGCAGCCGAAGGTGGGGGGGCACAGATACGCAGTATTTT. Full variable domain (remainder filled in from reference TRBV28 and TRBJ2-3): DVKVTQSSRYLVKRTGEKVFLECVQDMDHENMFWYRQDPGLGLRLIYFSYDVKMKEKGDIPEGYSVSREKKERFSLILESASTNQTSMYLCASSRRWGGTDTQYFGPGTRLTVL.

The chain links TRBV7-9 to TRBJ1-3; perhaps TRBD1 as D (5 bases). The germline V gene encodes CDR1 SEHNR and CDR2 FQNEAQ (reference sequence). This CDR3 is built from 13 residues. Trimming shortened V by 2 bases and J by 6 bases, and 8 bases separated the two germline ends. The CDR3 is CASSLIGVNTIYF. CDR3 in DNA: TGTGCCAGCAGCTTAATAGGGGTAAACACCATATATTTT. The full variable domain, rest sourced from reference TRBV7-9 and TRBJ1-3, is DTGVSQNPRHKITKRGQNVTFRCDPISEHNRLYWYRQTLGQGPEFLTYFQNEAQLEKSRLLSDRFSAERPKGSFSTLEIQRTEQGDSAMYLCASSLIGVNTIYFGEGSWLTVV.

V gene TRBV7-2 combines with J gene TRBJ1-2; D is undetermined. Germline V lookup: CDR1 SGHTA, CDR2 FQGNSA. V was shortened by 6 bases and J by 1 base, with 18 bases between the two germline ends. The CDR3 has 16 amino acids. The CDR3 DNA reads TGTGCCAGCAGTACGAGGCCTGAGCTCTTTAACTATGGCTACACCTTC. As protein: CASSTRPELFNYGYTF.

The genes are TRBV28 and TRBJ1-2; D might be TRBD1 (5 bases). The CDR3 has 15 amino acids. The germline V and J ends were trimmed by 6 bases and 2 bases, with 16 bases remaining between them. From germline, CDR1 is MDHEN and CDR2 SYDVKM. CDR3 coding DNA: TGTGCCAGCAGATATCCCCGGGGGGGGAACTATGGCTACACCTTC. This sequence encodes CASRYPRGGNYGYTF.

This sequence joins TRBV6-4 and TRBJ1-2; possibly TRBD1 for D (6 bases). This CDR3 comprises 15 residues. CDR1 and CDR2 from the germline V gene are MRHNA and SNTAGT. Trimming removed 2 bases from V and 7 bases from J, with 17 bases in between. CDR3: CASSDNAGGLGGYTF. CDR3 nucleotides: TGTGCCAGCAGTGACAACGCGGGGGGCTTGGGTGGCTACACCTTC.

The chain carries TRBV10-3 and TRBJ2-2; possible D gene TRBD2, 6 bases. V was pared by 10 bases and J by 7 bases, with 19 bases between. The V gene's germline CDR1 is ENHRY and CDR2 SYGVKD. CDR3 length: 14 residues. CDR3 in amino acids: CATLRDSRVGELFF. The CDR3, as DNA: TGTGCCACGCTCCGGGACTCTAGGGTCGGGGAGCTGTTTTTT.

This chain links TRBV29-1 with TRBJ2-1; D gene unclear. This CDR3 has 13 residues. Germline CDR1 SQVTM, CDR2 ANQGSEA. Trimming took 0 bases from V and 6 from J, leaving 9 bases between them. The CDR3 coding sequence is TGCAGCGTTGAAGAGCTTGACTCCAATGAGCAGTTCTTC. It translates to CSVEELDSNEQFF.

The V call is TRBV19, the J call TRBJ1-1; 8 positions agree with TRBD1. CDR1 LNHDA and CDR2 SQIVND come from the germline V gene (reference sequence). Germline trimming cut 3 bases from V and 3 bases from J; bases unmatched to any gene: 0. The CDR3 runs 13 residues. CDR3 coding DNA: TGTGCCAGTAGTATGGACAGGGACACTGAAGCTTTCTTT. The encoded protein is CASSMDRDTEAFF.

The chain links TRBV25-1 to TRBJ2-2; maybe TRBD1 (5 bases). V dropped 10 bases and J dropped 1 base, with 16 bases sitting between them. Germline V gene sequence: CDR1 MGHDK, CDR2 SYGVNS. The CDR3 consists of 15 residues. The CDR3 sequence: CATPRGQGNTGELFF. Here the CDR3 DNA reads TGTGCCACCCCCCGCGGCCAGGGGAACACCGGGGAGCTGTTTTTT.

The V call is TRBV24-1, the J call TRBJ1-5; 9 nucleotides line up with TRBD1. CDR1 and CDR2 from the germline V gene are KGHDR and SFDVKD. The CDR3 has 17 amino acids. Losses at the gene ends were 4 bases for V and 5 bases for J; bases not matched to a gene: 11. The CDR3 DNA reads TGTGCCACCAGTGAGTCCCCCGGGACAGGGAATTATCAGCCCCAGCATTTT. Residues: CATSESPGTGNYQPQHF.

This chain connects TRBV2 to TRBJ2-1; maybe TRBD2 (6 bases). Germline CDR1 SNHLY, CDR2 FYNNEI. Trimming took 8 bases from V and 2 from J, leaving 16 bases between them. The CDR3 consists of 15 residues. CDR3 DNA sequence: TGTGCCAGCGTCGGGAGTATCCTTCCCTACAATGAGCAGTTCTTC. Translating it yields CASVGSILPYNEQFF.

In this sample, this clone turned up once. The chain is built from TRBV29-1 and TRBJ1-2; 8 bases are shared with TRBD1. The CDR3 spans 16 residues. The germline V gene encodes CDR1 SQVTM and CDR2 ANQGSEA. After removal of 0 bases from V and 4 bases from J, the junction contained 10 bases not matched to a gene. For the CDR3, the DNA is TGCAGCGTTGAAGATCCGGGGACAGGCTTACTCTATGGCTACACCTTC. Translation: CSVEDPGTGLLYGYTF.

The chain combines TRBV29-1 with TRBJ1-2, with 8 bases aligning to TRBD1. Germline V gene sequence: CDR1 SQVTM, CDR2 ANQGSEA. This CDR3 comprises 16 residues. The ends lost 2 bases at V and 4 bases at J; junction bases unmatched: 12. CDR3 in amino acids: CSVEPPPGQEVYGYTF. The CDR3 DNA is TGCAGCGTTGAACCTCCTCCGGGACAGGAGGTCTATGGCTACACCTTC.